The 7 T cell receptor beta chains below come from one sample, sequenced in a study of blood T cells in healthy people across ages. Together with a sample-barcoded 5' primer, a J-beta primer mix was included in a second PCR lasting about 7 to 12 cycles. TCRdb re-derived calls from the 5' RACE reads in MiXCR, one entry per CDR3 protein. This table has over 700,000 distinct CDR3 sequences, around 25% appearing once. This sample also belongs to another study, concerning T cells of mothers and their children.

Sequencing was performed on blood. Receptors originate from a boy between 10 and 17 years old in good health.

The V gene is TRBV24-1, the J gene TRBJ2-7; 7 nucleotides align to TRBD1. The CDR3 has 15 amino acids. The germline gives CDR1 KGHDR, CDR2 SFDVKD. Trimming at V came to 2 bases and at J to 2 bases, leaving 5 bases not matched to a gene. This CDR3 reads CATSDSNDRAYEQYF. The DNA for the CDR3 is TGTGCCACCAGTGATTCGAACGACAGGGCCTACGAGCAGTACTTC.

The CDR3: CASGNRDPTGGGYTF. The CDR3 DNA sequence: TGCGCCAGCGGAAATCGGGACCCAACTGGCGGTGGCTACACCTTC. The gene calls are TRBV5-1 and TRBJ1-2, with TRBD1 as a possible D gene (5 bases). V gave up 7 bases and J gave up 7 bases, with 23 bases separating them. The CDR3 length is 15 residues. Per germline, CDR1 SGHRS and CDR2 YFSETQ. The entire variable domain, with the rest obtained from reference TRBV5-1 and TRBJ1-2, is as follows: KAGVTQTPRYLIKTRGQQVTLSCSPISGHRSVSWYQQTPGQGLQFLFEYFSETQRNKGNFPGRFSGRQFSNSRSEMNVSTLELGDSALYLCASGNRDPTGGGYTFGSGTRLTVV.

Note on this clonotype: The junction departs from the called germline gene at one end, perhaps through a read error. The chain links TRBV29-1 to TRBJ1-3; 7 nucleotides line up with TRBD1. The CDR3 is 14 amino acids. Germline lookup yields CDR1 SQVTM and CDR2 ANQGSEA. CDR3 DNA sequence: TGCAGCGTTGCAGAGGGGGCAGGAGGAAGCACCATATATTTT. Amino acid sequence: CSVAEGAGGSTIYF.

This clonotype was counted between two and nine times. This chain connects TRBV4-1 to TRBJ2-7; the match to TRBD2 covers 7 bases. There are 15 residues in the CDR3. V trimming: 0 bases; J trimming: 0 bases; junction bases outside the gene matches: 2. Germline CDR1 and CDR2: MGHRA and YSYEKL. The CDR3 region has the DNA TGCGCCAGCAGCCAAGATACGGGAGGCTCCTACGAGCAGTACTTC. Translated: CASSQDTGGSYEQYF.

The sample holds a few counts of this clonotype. The CDR3: CASSSSTSGSFMAYEQYF. In DNA form, the CDR3 reads TGTGCCAGCAGTTCCTCGACTAGCGGGAGCTTCATGGCCTACGAGCAGTACTTC. The chain carries TRBV12-3 or TRBV12-4 and TRBJ2-7; TRBD2 aligns across 12 bases. CDR3 size: 18 residues. The V gene end was trimmed by 4 bases and the J gene end by 2 bases; junction bases not matched to a gene: 12.

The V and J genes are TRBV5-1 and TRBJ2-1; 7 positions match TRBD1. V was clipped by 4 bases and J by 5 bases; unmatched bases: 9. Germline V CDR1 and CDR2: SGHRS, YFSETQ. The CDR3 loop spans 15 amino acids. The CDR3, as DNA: TGCGCCAGCAGCAAACCCGGGACAGTCAACAATGAGCAGTTCTTC. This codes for CASSKPGTVNNEQFF.

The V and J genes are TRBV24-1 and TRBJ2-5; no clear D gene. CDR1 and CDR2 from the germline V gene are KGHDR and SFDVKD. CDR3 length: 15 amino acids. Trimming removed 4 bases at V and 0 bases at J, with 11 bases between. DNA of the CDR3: TGTGCCACCAGTGACCCGATCCTGAACCAAGAGACCCAGTACTTC. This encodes CATSDPILNQETQYF.